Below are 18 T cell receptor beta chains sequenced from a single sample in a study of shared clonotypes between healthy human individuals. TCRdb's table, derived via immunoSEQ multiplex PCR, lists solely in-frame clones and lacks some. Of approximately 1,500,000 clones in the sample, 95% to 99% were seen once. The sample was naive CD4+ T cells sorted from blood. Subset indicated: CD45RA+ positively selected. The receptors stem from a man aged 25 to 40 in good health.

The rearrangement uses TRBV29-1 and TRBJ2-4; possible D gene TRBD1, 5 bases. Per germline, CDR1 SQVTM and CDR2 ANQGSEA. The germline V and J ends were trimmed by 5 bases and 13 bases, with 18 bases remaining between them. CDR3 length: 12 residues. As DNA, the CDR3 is TGCAGCGTTTCACAGGCCCCTGCGGCCCAGTACTTC. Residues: CSVSQAPAAQYF.

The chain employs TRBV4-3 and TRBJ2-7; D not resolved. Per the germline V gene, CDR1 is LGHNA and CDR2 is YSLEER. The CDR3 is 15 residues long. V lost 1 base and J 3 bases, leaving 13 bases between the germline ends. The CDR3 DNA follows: TGCGCCAGCAGCCAAGGATGGCAGAGCATCTACGAGCAGTACTTC. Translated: CASSQGWQSIYEQYF.

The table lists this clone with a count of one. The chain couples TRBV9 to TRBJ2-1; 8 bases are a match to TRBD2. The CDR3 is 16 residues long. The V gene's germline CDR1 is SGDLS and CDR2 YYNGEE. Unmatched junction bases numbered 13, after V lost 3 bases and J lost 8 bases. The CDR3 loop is CASSGASIAGRHEQFF. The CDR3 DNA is TGTGCCAGCAGCGGGGCTTCTATAGCGGGACGGCATGAGCAGTTCTTC.

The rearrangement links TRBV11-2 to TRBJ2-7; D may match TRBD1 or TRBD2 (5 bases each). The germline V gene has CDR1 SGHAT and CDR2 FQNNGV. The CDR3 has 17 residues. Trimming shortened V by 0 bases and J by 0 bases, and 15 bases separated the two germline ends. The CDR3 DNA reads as TGTGCCAGCAGCTTAGACGTCCATACCGGGACCTCCTACGAGCAGTACTTC. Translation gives CASSLDVHTGTSYEQYF.

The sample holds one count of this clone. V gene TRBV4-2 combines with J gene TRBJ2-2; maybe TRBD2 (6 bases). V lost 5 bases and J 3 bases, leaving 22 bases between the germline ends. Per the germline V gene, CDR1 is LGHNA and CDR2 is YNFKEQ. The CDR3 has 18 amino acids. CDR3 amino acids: CASSYQVFGSSDTGELFF. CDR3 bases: TGTGCCAGCAGCTATCAAGTCTTCGGGAGTAGCGACACCGGGGAGCTGTTTTTT.

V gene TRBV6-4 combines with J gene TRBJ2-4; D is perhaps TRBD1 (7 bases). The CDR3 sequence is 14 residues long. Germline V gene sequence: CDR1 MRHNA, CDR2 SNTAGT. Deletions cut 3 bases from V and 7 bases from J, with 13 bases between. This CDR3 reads CASSDRAGGNIQYF. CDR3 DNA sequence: TGTGCCAGCAGTGATAGGGCAGGGGGGAACATTCAGTACTTC.

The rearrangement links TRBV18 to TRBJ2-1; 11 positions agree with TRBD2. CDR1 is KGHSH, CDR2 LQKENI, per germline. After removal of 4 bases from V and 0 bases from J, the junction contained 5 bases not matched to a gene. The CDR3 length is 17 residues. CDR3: CASSLRGLAGSYNEQFF. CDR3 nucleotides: TGTGCCAGCTCACTCCGCGGACTAGCGGGCTCCTACAATGAGCAGTTCTTC.

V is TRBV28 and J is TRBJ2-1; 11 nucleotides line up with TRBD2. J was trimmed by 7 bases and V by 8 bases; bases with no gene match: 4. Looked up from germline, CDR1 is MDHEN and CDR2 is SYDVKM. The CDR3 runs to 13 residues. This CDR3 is CASLAGGINEQFF. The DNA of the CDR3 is TGTGCCAGCCTAGCGGGAGGAATAAATGAGCAGTTCTTC.

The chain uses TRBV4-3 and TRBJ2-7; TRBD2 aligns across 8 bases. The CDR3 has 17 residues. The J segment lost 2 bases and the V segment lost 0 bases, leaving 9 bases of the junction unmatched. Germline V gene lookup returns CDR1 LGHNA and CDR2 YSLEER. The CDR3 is CASSQDRFGGRTYEQYF. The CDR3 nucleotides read TGCGCCAGCAGCCAAGATCGTTTCGGCGGGAGGACCTACGAGCAGTACTTC.

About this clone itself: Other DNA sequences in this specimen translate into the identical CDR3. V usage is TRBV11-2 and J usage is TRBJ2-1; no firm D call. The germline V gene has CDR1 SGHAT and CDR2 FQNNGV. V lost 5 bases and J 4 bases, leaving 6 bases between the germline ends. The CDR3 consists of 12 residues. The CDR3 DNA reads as TGTGCCAGCAGCGTACCGTACAATGAGCAGTTCTTC. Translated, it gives CASSVPYNEQFF.

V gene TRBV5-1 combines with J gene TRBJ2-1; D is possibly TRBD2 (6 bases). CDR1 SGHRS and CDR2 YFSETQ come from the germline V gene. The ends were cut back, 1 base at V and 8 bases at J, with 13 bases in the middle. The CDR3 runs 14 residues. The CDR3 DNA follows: TGCGCCAGCAGCTTGAGGATGGGGGGTCATGAGCAGTTCTTC. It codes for CASSLRMGGHEQFF. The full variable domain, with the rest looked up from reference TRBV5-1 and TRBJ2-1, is KAGVTQTPRYLIKTRGQQVTLSCSPISGHRSVSWYQQTPGQGLQFLFEYFSETQRNKGNFPGRFSGRQFSNSRSEMNVSTLELGDSALYLCASSLRMGGHEQFFGPGTRLTVL.

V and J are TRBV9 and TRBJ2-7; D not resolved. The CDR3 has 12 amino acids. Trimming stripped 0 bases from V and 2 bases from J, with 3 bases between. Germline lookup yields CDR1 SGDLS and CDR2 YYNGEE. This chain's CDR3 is CASSVDTYEQYF. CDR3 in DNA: TGTGCCAGCAGCGTAGACACCTACGAGCAGTACTTC.

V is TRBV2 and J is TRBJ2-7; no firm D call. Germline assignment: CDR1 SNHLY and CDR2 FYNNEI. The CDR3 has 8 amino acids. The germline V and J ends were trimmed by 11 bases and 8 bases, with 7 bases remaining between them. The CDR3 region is CAGRKQYF. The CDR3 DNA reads TGTGCCGGCCGGAAGCAGTACTTC.

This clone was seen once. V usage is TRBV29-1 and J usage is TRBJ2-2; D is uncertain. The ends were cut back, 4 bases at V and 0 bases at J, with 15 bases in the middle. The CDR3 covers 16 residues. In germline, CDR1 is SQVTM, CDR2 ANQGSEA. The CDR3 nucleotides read TGCAGCGTTGGGGCCAGTTTCGGAACGAACACCGGGGAGCTGTTTTTT. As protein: CSVGASFGTNTGELFF.

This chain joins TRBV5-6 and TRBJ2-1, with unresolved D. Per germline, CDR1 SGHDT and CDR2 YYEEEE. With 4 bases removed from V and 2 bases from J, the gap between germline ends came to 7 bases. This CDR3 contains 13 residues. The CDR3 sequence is CASSQSPYNEQFF. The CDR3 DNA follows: TGTGCCAGCAGCCAAAGCCCCTACAATGAGCAGTTCTTC.

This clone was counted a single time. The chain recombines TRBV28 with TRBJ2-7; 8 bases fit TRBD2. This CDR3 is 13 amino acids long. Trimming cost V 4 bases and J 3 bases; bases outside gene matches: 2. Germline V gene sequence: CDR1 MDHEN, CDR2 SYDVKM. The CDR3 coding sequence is TGTGCCAGCAGTTATGGGACTAGCTACGAGCAGTACTTC. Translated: CASSYGTSYEQYF.

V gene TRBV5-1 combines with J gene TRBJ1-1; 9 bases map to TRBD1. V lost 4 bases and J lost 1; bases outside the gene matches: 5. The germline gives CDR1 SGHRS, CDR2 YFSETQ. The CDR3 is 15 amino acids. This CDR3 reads CASSPGGQGNTEAFF. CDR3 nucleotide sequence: TGCGCCAGCAGCCCAGGGGGACAGGGGAACACTGAAGCTTTCTTT.

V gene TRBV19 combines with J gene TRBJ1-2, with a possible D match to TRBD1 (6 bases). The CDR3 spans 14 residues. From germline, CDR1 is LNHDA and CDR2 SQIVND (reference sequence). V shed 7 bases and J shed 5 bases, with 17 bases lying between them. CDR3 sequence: CASTPMGAGYGYTF. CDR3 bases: TGTGCCAGTACACCGATGGGGGCAGGATATGGCTACACCTTC.